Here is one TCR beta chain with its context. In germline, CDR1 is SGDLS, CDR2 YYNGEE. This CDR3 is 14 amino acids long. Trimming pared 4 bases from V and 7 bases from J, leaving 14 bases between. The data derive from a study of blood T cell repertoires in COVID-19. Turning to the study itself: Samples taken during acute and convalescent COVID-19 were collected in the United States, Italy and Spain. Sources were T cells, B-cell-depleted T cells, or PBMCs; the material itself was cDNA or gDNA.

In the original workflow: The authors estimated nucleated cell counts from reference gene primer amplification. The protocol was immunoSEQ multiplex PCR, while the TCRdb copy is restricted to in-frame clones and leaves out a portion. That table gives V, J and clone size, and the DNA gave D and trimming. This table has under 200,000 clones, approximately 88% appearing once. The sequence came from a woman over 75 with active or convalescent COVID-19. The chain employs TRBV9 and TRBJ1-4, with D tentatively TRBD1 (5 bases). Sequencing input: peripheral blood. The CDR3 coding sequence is TGTGCCAGCAGCCCACAGGTGGGTGGTGAAAAACTGTTTTTT. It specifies CASSPQVGGEKLFF.